The T cell receptor beta chain under discussion was sequenced for a study of spatial heterogeneity in lung cancer. Study-level findings and limits: TCRs found ubiquitously expanded in tumor appeared in blood more at resection than at follow-up.

Trimming shortened V by 2 bases and J by 1 base, and 13 bases separated the two germline ends. CDR3 length: 16 amino acids. From germline, CDR1 is SNHLY and CDR2 FYNNEI. TCRdb redid the calling of the 5' RACE reads with MiXCR, one entry per CDR3 protein. This sample yields about 7,100 distinct CDR3 sequences, of which 5.4% are seen a single time; 30% to 45% belongs to the top ten. The table lists this clonotype with a count of one. As yet, its antigen is unknown. Documented time point: sample taken at primary tumor resection. Unsorted whole RNA samples from tumor, nontumor lung or frozen PBMC were sequenced. The donor population consisted of 72 patients with untreated, early-stage non-small cell lung cancer.

This sequence was found in a male donor with early-stage non-small cell lung cancer. The chain combines TRBV2 with TRBJ2-3, with D unclear. The material sequenced was PBMCs, taken at surgery. CDR3 loop: CASSERPSQRTDTQYF. The CDR3, as DNA: TGTGCCAGCAGTGAAAGGCCGAGCCAGCGCACAGATACGCAGTATTTT.